Included here is one T cell receptor beta chain sequence, with context. The antigen remains unidentified. The data originate from a study of T cell responses to AZD1222 COVID-19 vaccine. Study outcomes and limitations: Repertoire sampling occurred only after the peak T cell response. White British ancestry dominated among donors, who included more females, and clonal diversity was possibly underestimated. Spike-specific TCR depth and breadth grew after two AZD1222 doses.

Profiling relied on immunoSEQ multiplex PCR, and the TCRdb table lists in-frame clones only, not all of them. The repertoire consists of about 88,000 clones, with about 89% occurring once and the leading ten covering about 5%. Sequenced here: peripheral blood, sampled 28 days after the second AZD1222 dose. The clonotype was recovered from an adult who received the AZD1222 COVID-19 vaccine.

As DNA, the CDR3 is TGTGCCAGCAGCTTGGGTAGCTCTGGAAACACCATATATTTT. This codes for CASSLGSSGNTIYF. The chain couples TRBV5-4 to TRBJ1-3; D gene unclear. V dropped 0 bases and J dropped 0 bases, with 4 bases sitting between them. There are 14 residues in the CDR3. CDR1 and CDR2 from the germline V gene are SGHNT and YYREEE (reference sequence).